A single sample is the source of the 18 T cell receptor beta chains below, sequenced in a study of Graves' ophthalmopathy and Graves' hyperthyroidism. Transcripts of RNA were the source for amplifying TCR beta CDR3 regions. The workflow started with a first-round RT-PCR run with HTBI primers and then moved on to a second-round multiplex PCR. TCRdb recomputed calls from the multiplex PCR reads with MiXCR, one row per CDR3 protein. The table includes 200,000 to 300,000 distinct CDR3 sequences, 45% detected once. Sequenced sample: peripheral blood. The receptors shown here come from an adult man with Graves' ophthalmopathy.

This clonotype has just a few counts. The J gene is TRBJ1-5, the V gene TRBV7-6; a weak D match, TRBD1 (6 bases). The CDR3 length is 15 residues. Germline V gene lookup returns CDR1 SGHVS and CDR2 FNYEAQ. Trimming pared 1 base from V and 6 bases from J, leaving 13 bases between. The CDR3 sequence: CASSLGGGRGQPQHF. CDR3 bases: TGTGCCAGCAGCTTAGGCGGGGGGCGCGGTCAGCCCCAGCATTTT.

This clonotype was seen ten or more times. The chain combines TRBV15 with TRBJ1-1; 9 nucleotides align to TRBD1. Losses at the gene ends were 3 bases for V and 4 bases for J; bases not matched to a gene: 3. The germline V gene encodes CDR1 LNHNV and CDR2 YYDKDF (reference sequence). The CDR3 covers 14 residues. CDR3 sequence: CATSRTGGSTEAFF. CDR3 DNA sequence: TGTGCCACCAGCAGGACAGGGGGGTCCACTGAAGCTTTCTTT.

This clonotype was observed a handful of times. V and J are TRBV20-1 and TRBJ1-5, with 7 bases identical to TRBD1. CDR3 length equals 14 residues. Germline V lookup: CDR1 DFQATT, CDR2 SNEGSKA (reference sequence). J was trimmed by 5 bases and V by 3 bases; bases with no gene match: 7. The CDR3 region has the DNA TGCAGTGCTAGGCCAGACAGGGCCTATCAGCCCCAGCATTTT. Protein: CSARPDRAYQPQHF.

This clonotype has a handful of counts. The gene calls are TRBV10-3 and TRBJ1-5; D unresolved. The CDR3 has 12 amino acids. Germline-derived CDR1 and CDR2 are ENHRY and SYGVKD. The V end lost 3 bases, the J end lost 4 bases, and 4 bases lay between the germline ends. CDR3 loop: CAISDSNQPQHF. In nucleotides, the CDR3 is TGTGCCATCAGTGACAGTAATCAGCCCCAGCATTTT.

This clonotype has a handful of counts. The CDR3 loop reads CASRPGLAGASYEQYF. Here the CDR3 DNA reads TGTGCCAGCAGGCCTGGACTAGCGGGAGCGTCCTACGAGCAGTACTTC. This sequence joins TRBV12-3 or TRBV12-4 and TRBJ2-7, with 13 bases lining up with TRBD2. CDR3 length: 16 residues. V dropped 6 bases and J dropped 1; count of bases not matched to a gene: 6.

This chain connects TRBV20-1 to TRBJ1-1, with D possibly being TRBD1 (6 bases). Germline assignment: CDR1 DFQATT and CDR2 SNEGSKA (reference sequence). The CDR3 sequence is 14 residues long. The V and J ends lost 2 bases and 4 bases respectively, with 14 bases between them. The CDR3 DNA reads TGCAGTGCTAGAATCGATTGGGGGCTCACTGAAGCTTTCTTT. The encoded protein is CSARIDWGLTEAFF.

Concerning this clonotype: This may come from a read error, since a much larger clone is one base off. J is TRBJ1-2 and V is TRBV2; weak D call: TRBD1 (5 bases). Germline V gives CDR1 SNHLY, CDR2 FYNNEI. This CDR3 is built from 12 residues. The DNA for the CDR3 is TGTGCCAGCAGCGATGAGGGGTATGGCTACGCCTTC. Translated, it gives CASSDEGYGYAF.

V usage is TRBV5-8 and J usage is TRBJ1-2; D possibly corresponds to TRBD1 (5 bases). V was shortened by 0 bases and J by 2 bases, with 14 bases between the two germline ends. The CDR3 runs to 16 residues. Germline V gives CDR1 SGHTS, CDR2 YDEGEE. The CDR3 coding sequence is TGTGCCAGCAGCTTGGAGCCCGGGGGTTCAAACTATGGCTACACCTTC. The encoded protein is CASSLEPGGSNYGYTF.

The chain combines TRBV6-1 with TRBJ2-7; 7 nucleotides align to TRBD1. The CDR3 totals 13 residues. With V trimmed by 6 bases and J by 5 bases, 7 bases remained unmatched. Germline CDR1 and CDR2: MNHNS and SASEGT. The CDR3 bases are TGTGCCAGCAGCCTCGGGACAGAAAACGAGCAGTACTTC. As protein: CASSLGTENEQYF.

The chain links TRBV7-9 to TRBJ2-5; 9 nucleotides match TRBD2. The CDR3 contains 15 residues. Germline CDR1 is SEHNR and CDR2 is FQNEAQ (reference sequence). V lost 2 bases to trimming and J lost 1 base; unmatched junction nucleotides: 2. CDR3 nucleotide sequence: TGTGCCAGCAGCTTACTTAGCGGGGGCCAAGAGACCCAGTACTTC. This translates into CASSLLSGGQETQYF.

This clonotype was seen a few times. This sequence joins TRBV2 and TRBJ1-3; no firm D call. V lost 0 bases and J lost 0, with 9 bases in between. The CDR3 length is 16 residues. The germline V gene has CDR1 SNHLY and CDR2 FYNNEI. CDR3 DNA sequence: TGTGCCAGCAGTGAAGCGCCCCCGAGCTCTGGAAACACCATATATTTT. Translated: CASSEAPPSSGNTIYF.

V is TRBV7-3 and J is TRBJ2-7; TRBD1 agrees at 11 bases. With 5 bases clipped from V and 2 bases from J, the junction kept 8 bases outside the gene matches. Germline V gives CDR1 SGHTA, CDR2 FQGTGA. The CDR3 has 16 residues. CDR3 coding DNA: TGTGCCAGCAGCAGGACAGGGGGCTCAAGGACCTACGAGCAGTACTTC. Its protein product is CASSRTGGSRTYEQYF.

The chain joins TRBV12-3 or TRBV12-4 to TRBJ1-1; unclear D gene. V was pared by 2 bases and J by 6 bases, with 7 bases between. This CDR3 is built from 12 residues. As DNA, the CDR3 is TGTGCCAGCAGTTTACGGTTTGCTGAAGCTTTCTTT. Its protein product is CASSLRFAEAFF.

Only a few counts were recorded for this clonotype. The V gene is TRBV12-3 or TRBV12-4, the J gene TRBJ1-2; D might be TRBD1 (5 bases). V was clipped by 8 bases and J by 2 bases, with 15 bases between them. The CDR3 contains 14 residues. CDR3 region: CASHALDRNYGYTF. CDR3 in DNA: TGTGCCAGCCACGCCTTAGACAGAAACTATGGCTACACCTTC.

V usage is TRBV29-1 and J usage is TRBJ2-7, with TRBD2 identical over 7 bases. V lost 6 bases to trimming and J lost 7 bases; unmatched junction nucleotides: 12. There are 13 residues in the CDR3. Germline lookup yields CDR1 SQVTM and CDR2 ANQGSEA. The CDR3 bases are TGCAGCGTAGCGTCTAGCGGACTGCAGGAGCAGTACTTC. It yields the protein CSVASSGLQEQYF.

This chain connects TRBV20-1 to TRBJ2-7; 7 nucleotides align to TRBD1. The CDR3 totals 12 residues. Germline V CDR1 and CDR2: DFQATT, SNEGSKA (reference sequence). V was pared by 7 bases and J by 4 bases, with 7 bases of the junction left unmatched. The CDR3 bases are TGCAGTGTCAGAGACAGGGTGTACGAGCAGTACTTC. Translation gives CSVRDRVYEQYF.

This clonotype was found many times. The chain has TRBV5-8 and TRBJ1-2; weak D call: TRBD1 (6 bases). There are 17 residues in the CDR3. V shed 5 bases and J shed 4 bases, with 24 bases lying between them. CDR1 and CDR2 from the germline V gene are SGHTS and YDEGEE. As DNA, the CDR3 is TGTGCCAGCAGATCGCCGGGACAACGACGTGGTATCTATGGCTACACCTTC. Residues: CASRSPGQRRGIYGYTF. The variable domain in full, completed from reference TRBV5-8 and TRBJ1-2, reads EAGVTQSPTHLIKTRGQQATLRCSPISGHTSVYWYQQALGLGLQFLLWYDEGEERNRGNFPPRFSGRQFPNYSSELNVNALELEDSALYLCASRSPGQRRGIYGYTFGSGTRLTVV.

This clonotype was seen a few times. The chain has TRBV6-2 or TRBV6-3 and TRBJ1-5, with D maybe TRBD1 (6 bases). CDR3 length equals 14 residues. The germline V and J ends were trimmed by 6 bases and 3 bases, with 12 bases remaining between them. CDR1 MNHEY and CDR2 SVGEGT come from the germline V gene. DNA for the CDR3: TGTGCCAGCAGGCTGACAGGCGACAATCAGCCCCAGCATTTT. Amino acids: CASRLTGDNQPQHF.